These 18 T cell receptor beta chains originate from one sample sequenced in a study of blood T cell repertoires in COVID-19. TCRdb keeps only in-frame clones here, not all; method: immunoSEQ multiplex PCR. Of about 140,000 clones detected, over 80% appear once; the ten largest clones hold roughly 1.5%. Sequencing was performed on peripheral blood. These receptor sequences come from a human donor in a cohort sampled during active COVID-19.

The chain links TRBV27 to TRBJ2-5; 8 nucleotides agree with TRBD2. The V and J ends lost 5 bases and 5 bases, in that order; junction bases with no gene match: 10. Looked up from germline, CDR1 is MNHEY and CDR2 is SMNVEV (reference sequence). CDR3 size: 15 residues. The CDR3 nucleotides are TGTGCCAGCAGTCCCCCGGGACTAGTAGGGGAGACCCAGTACTTC. Protein product: CASSPPGLVGETQYF.

V and J are TRBV19 and TRBJ2-6; tentative D call: TRBD1 (5 bases). CDR1 is LNHDA, CDR2 SQIVND, per germline (reference sequence). The length of the CDR3 is 16 residues. V dropped 4 bases and J dropped 0 bases, with 10 bases sitting between them. The CDR3 here is CASSTLTGSGANVLTF. The CDR3 DNA is TGTGCCAGTAGTACGTTAACAGGCTCTGGGGCCAACGTCCTGACTTTC.

V and J are TRBV5-8 and TRBJ1-5; maybe TRBD1 (5 bases). The germline V gene has CDR1 SGHTS and CDR2 YDEGEE. This CDR3 region has 18 residues. Trimming cost V 6 bases and J 0 bases, with 22 bases left between them. This CDR3 reads CASTPKVEGLYSNQPQHF. Here the CDR3 DNA reads TGTGCCAGCACCCCCAAGGTGGAGGGACTATATAGCAATCAGCCCCAGCATTTT.

The V gene is TRBV7-2, the J gene TRBJ1-2, with 10 bases fitting TRBD1. This CDR3 has 16 amino acids. The V and J ends lost 5 bases and 2 bases, in that order; junction bases with no gene match: 8. The germline CDR1 and CDR2 sequences are SGHTA and FQGNSA. CDR3 in amino acids: CASSRGQGTLNYGYTF. The DNA of the CDR3 is TGTGCCAGCAGCAGGGGACAGGGGACCCTAAACTATGGCTACACCTTC.

This clone has a handful of counts. The chain links TRBV6-5 to TRBJ1-1, with 8 nucleotides matching TRBD1. V lost 6 bases and J lost 6; bases outside the gene matches: 9. Germline V gives CDR1 MNHEY, CDR2 SVGAGI. There are 14 residues in the CDR3. As DNA, the CDR3 is TGTGCCAGCAGAGCCGACAGGGGTGGTGCTGAAGCTTTCTTT. This codes for CASRADRGGAEAFF.

CDR3 residues: CASSYRADEQFF. The CDR3 DNA follows: TGTGCCAGCAGTTACAGAGCGGATGAGCAGTTCTTC. This chain connects TRBV6-6 to TRBJ2-1; possibly TRBD2 for D (5 bases). The CDR3 loop spans 12 amino acids. The germline V and J ends were trimmed by 2 bases and 8 bases, with 7 bases remaining between them. The germline CDR1 and CDR2 sequences are MNHNY and SVGAGI (reference sequence).

The chain joins TRBV20-1 to TRBJ2-4; 8 bases align to TRBD1. J lost 8 bases, V lost 6 bases, and 6 bases had no gene match. This CDR3 is built from 12 residues. CDR1 is DFQATT and CDR2 is SNEGSKA in the germline V gene (reference sequence). The CDR3 coding sequence is TGCAGTGCCAGTCAGGGGGCGGACATTCAGTACTTC. Protein: CSASQGADIQYF.

This clone was counted a single time. This rearrangement joins TRBV11-2 to TRBJ2-5; TRBD1 is a possible D gene (5 bases). CDR1 SGHAT and CDR2 FQNNGV come from the germline V gene. CDR3 length equals 16 residues. V was trimmed by 5 bases and J by 1 base, leaving 17 bases between them. The CDR3 region is CASSQGARVVQETQYF. CDR3 bases: TGTGCCAGCAGCCAAGGGGCCAGGGTGGTCCAAGAGACCCAGTACTTC.

The table lists this clone with a count of one. This chain uses TRBV11-2 with TRBJ2-1; possible D gene TRBD2, 6 bases. V was trimmed by 1 base and J by 7 bases, leaving 14 bases between them. The CDR3 contains 15 residues. Per germline, CDR1 SGHAT and CDR2 FQNNGV. CDR3 region: CASSLGGASGNEQFF. DNA of the CDR3: TGTGCCAGCAGCTTAGGCGGGGCATCGGGGAATGAGCAGTTCTTC.

The rearrangement uses TRBV5-1 and TRBJ2-5, with 8 bases fitting TRBD2. The V segment lost 1 base and the J segment 5 bases; nucleotides outside the gene matches: 10. The CDR3 is 16 amino acids. The V gene's germline CDR1 is SGHRS and CDR2 YFSETQ. CDR3 DNA: TGCGCCAGCAGCTTGCAAGGGCGGGGGGCGCGGGAGACCCAGTACTTC. Translated: CASSLQGRGARETQYF.

V usage is TRBV28 and J usage is TRBJ2-7; 9 positions agree with TRBD1. This CDR3 spans 16 amino acids. CDR1 is MDHEN and CDR2 is SYDVKM in the germline V gene. V shed 6 bases and J 1 base; nucleotides not matched to a gene: 10. In DNA, the CDR3 is TGTGCCAGCAGCCAGAATACCGGGACAGGGTCCTACGAGCAGTACTTC. This sequence encodes CASSQNTGTGSYEQYF.

The chain recombines TRBV2 with TRBJ2-1; TRBD2 aligns across 7 bases. The CDR3 consists of 18 residues. V gave up 8 bases and J gave up 0 bases; unmatched junction bases: 16. Germline V lookup: CDR1 SNHLY, CDR2 FYNNEI. CDR3 sequence (DNA): TGTGCCAGCGGATTTGAAGAGAGCGGGGTGACCTCCTACAATGAGCAGTTCTTC. Its protein product is CASGFEESGVTSYNEQFF.

The chain links TRBV7-9 to TRBJ2-2; possible D gene TRBD1, 5 bases. The CDR3 has 13 residues. Trimming removed 5 bases from V and 10 bases from J, with 14 bases in between. Germline CDR1 is SEHNR and CDR2 is FQNEAQ (reference sequence). CDR3: CASSPTLGEELFF. The CDR3, as DNA: TGTGCCAGCAGCCCCACATTAGGGGAGGAGCTGTTTTTT.

This clone was found a few times. The chain uses TRBV4-1 and TRBJ2-1; D perhaps matches TRBD2 (7 bases). CDR1 MGHRA and CDR2 YSYEKL come from the germline V gene. V dropped 0 bases and J dropped 2 bases, with 17 bases sitting between them. The CDR3 covers 18 residues. CDR3 DNA sequence: TGCGCCAGCAGCCAAGAAGGGGGGGTCAGGGCCACCTACAATGAGCAGTTCTTC. Translated, it gives CASSQEGGVRATYNEQFF.

This chain connects TRBV9 to TRBJ2-2; D is possibly TRBD1 (6 bases). V was shortened by 4 bases and J by 7 bases, with 14 bases between the two germline ends. This CDR3 contains 14 residues. Germline V lookup: CDR1 SGDLS, CDR2 YYNGEE. CDR3 residues: CASSTSTGYGELFF. CDR3 in DNA: TGTGCCAGCAGCACATCAACAGGGTACGGGGAGCTGTTTTTT.

This clone has a single count. The chain uses TRBV19 and TRBJ2-1; 8 bases map to TRBD1. Germline V gene lookup returns CDR1 LNHDA and CDR2 SQIVND (reference sequence). J gave up 6 bases and V 8 bases, and 9 bases lay outside the gene matches. The CDR3 covers 14 residues. The CDR3 nucleotides read TGTGCCAGTTACGGCAGGGGGCGAAGCAATGAGCAGTTCTTC. Amino acids: CASYGRGRSNEQFF. The full variable domain, rest sourced from reference TRBV19 and TRBJ2-1, is DGGITQSPKYLFRKEGQNVTLSCEQNLNHDAMYWYRQDPGQGLRLIYYSQIVNDFQKGDIAEGYSVSREKKESFPLTVTSAQKNPTAFYLCASYGRGRSNEQFFGPGTRLTVL.

This chain uses TRBV28 with TRBJ1-3; no definite D call. CDR3 length: 14 residues. Germline CDR1 is MDHEN and CDR2 is SYDVKM. Trimming cost V 4 bases and J 0 bases, with 7 bases left between them. CDR3 sequence (DNA): TGTGCCAGCAGTTCCCGGAGCTCTGGAAACACCATATATTTT. Translated, it gives CASSSRSSGNTIYF.

The chain couples TRBV12-5 to TRBJ2-1; D uncertain. From germline, CDR1 is LGHNT and CDR2 FRNRAP. The ends were cut back, 6 bases at V and 0 bases at J, with 12 bases in the middle. The CDR3 sequence is 15 residues long. The CDR3 spells CASGMTQSSYNEQFF. CDR3 nucleotides: TGTGCTAGTGGAATGACTCAGAGCTCCTACAATGAGCAGTTCTTC.